This T cell receptor (beta chain) was identified in a study of blood T cell repertoires in COVID-19. Study information: T cells, B-cell-depleted T cells, or PBMCs supplied cDNA or gDNA.

The cohort comprised adults aged roughly 18 to 95 years residing in around 25 US areas. Cohort assignment relied on participant-reported clinical history. Recovered participants had two consecutive negative NP/OP PCR tests, healthcare professional clearance, or symptom resolution. The data were produced by immunoSEQ multiplex PCR, yet TCRdb's version contains in-frame clones alone and is incomplete. This sample has about 160,000 clones, with less than 90% found just once. Sequences were obtained from PBMCs or T cells enriched from blood (not recorded which). The receptor was derived from a woman aged 45-59 years who had recovered from COVID-19.

The CDR3 nucleotides read TGTGCCAGCAGCGACGGGAGCCTCTACAATGAGCAGTTCTTC. It codes for CASSDGSLYNEQFF. The rearrangement joins TRBV5-4 to TRBJ2-1, with a tentative D call TRBD2 (6 bases). The CDR3 runs 14 residues. V was shortened by 4 bases and J by 3 bases, with 11 bases between the two germline ends. Per the germline V gene, CDR1 is SGHNT and CDR2 is YYREEE (reference sequence).